The 28 T cell receptor beta chains below come from one sample, sequenced in a study of OX40 agonist ivuxolimab in advanced cancers. The assay was immunoSEQ multiplex PCR, and TCRdb's table has in-frame clones only and misses some. The data contain around 80,000 clones, 94% of them seen just once; the ten biggest clones take up roughly 22%. The sequenced sample was CD4+ or CD8+ T cells sorted from blood, obtained in a trial of the OX40 agonist ivuxolimab. Source of these receptors: an adult with an advanced solid tumor such as melanoma, head and neck, liver or kidney cancer.

This clone appeared a single time. The chain joins TRBV27 to TRBJ2-6; 9 bases are shared with TRBD2. The CDR3 spans 18 residues. J gave up 0 bases and V 5 bases, and 8 bases lay outside the gene matches. Germline V gene sequence: CDR1 MNHEY, CDR2 SMNVEV (reference sequence). In nucleotides, the CDR3 is TGTGCCAGCAGTACTCAGCGGGGGGCGCCCTCTGGGGCCAACGTCCTGACTTTC. Residues: CASSTQRGAPSGANVLTF.

This chain links TRBV5-6 with TRBJ1-1; D not resolved. V was shortened by 0 bases and J by 0 bases, with 6 bases between the two germline ends. The CDR3 length is 14 residues. Per germline, CDR1 SGHDT and CDR2 YYEEEE. The CDR3 sequence is CASSLESMNTEAFF. For the CDR3, the DNA is TGTGCCAGCAGCTTGGAGAGCATGAACACTGAAGCTTTCTTT.

This clone was detected only a few times. The chain couples TRBV12-5 to TRBJ1-1, with TRBD1 as a possible D gene (6 bases). The germline CDR1 and CDR2 sequences are LGHNT and FRNRAP. The V end was cut by 2 bases, the J end by 1 base, with 11 bases between. This CDR3 contains 15 residues. In nucleotides, the CDR3 is TGTGCTAGTGGTTTGCAGGGGATGGGGAACACTGAAGCTTTCTTT. This translates into CASGLQGMGNTEAFF.

This chain links TRBV5-4 with TRBJ1-2, with TRBD1 matching over 8 bases. There are 15 residues in the CDR3. J gave up 3 bases and V 0 bases, and 4 bases lay outside the gene matches. Germline V gene sequence: CDR1 SGHNT, CDR2 YYREEE (reference sequence). The CDR3 here is CASSLGTGYDYGYTF. CDR3 nucleotide sequence: TGTGCCAGCAGCTTGGGGACAGGGTACGACTATGGCTACACCTTC.

The gene calls are TRBV7-8 and TRBJ2-3, with a possible D match to TRBD2 (5 bases). The CDR3 extends over 17 amino acids. V dropped 5 bases and J dropped 0 bases, with 18 bases sitting between them. Germline CDR1 SGHVS, CDR2 FQNEAQ. CDR3 sequence (DNA): TGTGCCAGCAGCGACGGAGGTGGTAGCGTTAGCACAGATACGCAGTATTTT. Encoded protein: CASSDGGGSVSTDTQYF.

This chain links TRBV9 with TRBJ2-3; no clear D. The CDR3 is made up of 14 amino acids. V dropped 1 base and J dropped 4 bases, with 10 bases sitting between them. CDR1 and CDR2 from the germline V gene are SGDLS and YYNGEE. The CDR3: CASSVPDVSDTQYF. CDR3 nucleotides: TGTGCCAGCAGCGTACCAGATGTCTCAGATACGCAGTATTTT.

The rearrangement uses TRBV27 and TRBJ1-1, with a tentative D call TRBD1 (5 bases). Germline assignment: CDR1 MNHEY and CDR2 SMNVEV (reference sequence). The length of the CDR3 is 13 residues. V lost 6 bases and J 2 bases, leaving 10 bases between the germline ends. CDR3 protein: CASRWGLNTEAFF. In nucleotides, the CDR3 is TGTGCCAGCAGGTGGGGGTTAAACACTGAAGCTTTCTTT.

The chain links TRBV4-2 to TRBJ2-1; 10 bases align to TRBD1. CDR1 is LGHNA and CDR2 is YNFKEQ in the germline V gene. V lost 4 bases, J lost 8 bases, and 5 bases stayed unmatched. This CDR3 contains 14 residues. The CDR3 region has the DNA TGTGCCAGCAGCCCCGGGACAGGGGACGATGAGCAGTTCTTC. As protein: CASSPGTGDDEQFF.

The chain joins TRBV10-3 to TRBJ2-1, with 9 bases fitting TRBD2. V shed 3 bases and J 10 bases; nucleotides not matched to a gene: 7. The germline V gene encodes CDR1 ENHRY and CDR2 SYGVKD. The CDR3 contains 14 residues. The CDR3 nucleotides are TGTGCCATCAGTGAAGGCGGGAGGGCCGACGAGCAGTTCTTC. Its protein is CAISEGGRADEQFF.

The chain couples TRBV6-6 to TRBJ1-1, with D perhaps TRBD1 (5 bases). Germline V gives CDR1 MNHNY, CDR2 SVGAGI (reference sequence). The V gene lost 0 bases and the J gene lost 2 bases, with 7 bases spanning the gap. The CDR3 spans 14 residues. The CDR3 here is CASSYSTANTEAFF. The CDR3 region has the DNA TGTGCCAGCAGTTACTCGACAGCAAACACTGAAGCTTTCTTT.

This chain links TRBV19 with TRBJ2-4; TRBD1 agrees at 10 bases. The CDR3 sequence is 13 residues long. The junction had 10 bases not matched to a gene; V was cut back by 5 bases and J by 15 bases. Germline V lookup: CDR1 LNHDA, CDR2 SQIVND (reference sequence). Here the CDR3 reads CASSPGQGTPGYF. CDR3 sequence (DNA): TGTGCCAGTAGTCCGGGACAGGGGACCCCGGGGTACTTC.

This clone was detected only once. The rearrangement links TRBV4-3 to TRBJ2-2; TRBD1 or TRBD2 may be the D gene (5 bases each). V lost 4 bases and J lost 6, with 12 bases in between. This CDR3 region has 14 residues. The V gene's germline CDR1 is LGHNA and CDR2 YSLEER. CDR3 in amino acids: CASSPEGSPGELFF. CDR3 sequence (DNA): TGCGCCAGCAGCCCCGAGGGGTCCCCCGGGGAGCTGTTTTTT.

The CDR3 spells CASSHYQGYEQYF. CDR3 coding DNA: TGTGCCAGCAGCCATTATCAGGGGTACGAGCAGTACTTC. The chain combines TRBV14 with TRBJ2-7, with D perhaps matching TRBD1 (6 bases). Germline V gene lookup returns CDR1 SGHDN and CDR2 FVKESK. The CDR3 runs 13 residues. V lost 3 bases to trimming and J lost 4 bases, with 10 bases between them.

The rearrangement joins TRBV7-2 to TRBJ2-1, with D tentatively TRBD2 (6 bases). This CDR3 region has 9 residues. From germline, CDR1 is SGHTA and CDR2 FQGNSA. Trimming took off 5 bases at V and 15 bases at J, with 8 bases between the two ends. The CDR3 region is CASSPEGFF. The CDR3 DNA reads TGTGCCAGCAGCCCGGAGGGGTTCTTC.

The sample holds one count of this clone. V and J are TRBV29-1 and TRBJ2-2; D possibly corresponds to TRBD1 (5 bases). The germline CDR1 and CDR2 sequences are SQVTM and ANQGSEA. V lost 6 bases to trimming and J lost 6 bases, with 8 bases between them. The CDR3 spans 11 residues. CDR3 sequence reads: CSVQGPGELFF. The CDR3, as DNA: TGCAGCGTCCAGGGCCCCGGGGAGCTGTTTTTT.

CDR3 sequence: CASSEGQGDTDTQYF. CDR3 in DNA: TGTGCCAGCAGTGAAGGACAGGGAGACACAGATACGCAGTATTTT. This rearrangement joins TRBV2 to TRBJ2-3; 7 bases are shared with TRBD1. In germline, CDR1 is SNHLY, CDR2 FYNNEI. The CDR3 covers 15 residues. J gave up 2 bases and V 1 base, and 3 bases lay outside the gene matches.

The chain couples TRBV15 to TRBJ1-5; D not resolved. This CDR3 is 13 amino acids long. Germline V gene sequence: CDR1 LNHNV, CDR2 YYDKDF (reference sequence). V lost 0 bases to trimming and J lost 2 bases, with 2 bases between them. The CDR3 DNA reads as TGTGCCACCAGCAGAGAAGGCAATCAGCCCCAGCATTTT. Its protein product is CATSREGNQPQHF.

The chain is built from TRBV7-2 and TRBJ1-1, with D possibly being TRBD1 (6 bases). The ends were cut back, 1 base at V and 0 bases at J, with 9 bases in the middle. Germline V gene lookup returns CDR1 SGHTA and CDR2 FQGNSA. CDR3 size: 15 residues. CDR3 loop: CASSLGTVMNTEAFF. The CDR3 DNA follows: TGTGCCAGCAGCTTAGGGACAGTCATGAACACTGAAGCTTTCTTT.

V is TRBV9 and J is TRBJ2-5; tentatively, D is TRBD1 or TRBD2 (6 bases each). Germline V lookup: CDR1 SGDLS, CDR2 YYNGEE. The CDR3 is 14 amino acids. V dropped 3 bases and J dropped 5 bases, with 14 bases sitting between them. This CDR3 is CASSAGGIGETQYF. Written as DNA, the CDR3 is TGTGCCAGCAGCGCCGGGGGCATCGGGGAGACCCAGTACTTC. Full variable domain (remainder filled in from reference TRBV9 and TRBJ2-5): DSGVTQTPKHLITATGQRVTLRCSPRSGDLSVYWYQQSLDQGLQFLIQYYNGEERAKGNILERFSAQQFPDLHSELNLSSLELGDSALYFCASSAGGIGETQYFGPGTRLLVL.

In DNA, the CDR3 is TGTGCCAGCAGCTTACCAGGGACTAGCGGGAGCGGGGAGCTGTTTTTT. The encoded protein is CASSLPGTSGSGELFF. The rearrangement links TRBV13 to TRBJ2-2; 14 positions match TRBD2. This CDR3 comprises 16 residues. The V gene end was trimmed by 2 bases and the J gene end by 7 bases; junction bases not matched to a gene: 3. Germline assignment: CDR1 PRHDT and CDR2 FYEKMQ (reference sequence).

The chain combines TRBV25-1 with TRBJ2-7; 9 bases line up with TRBD2. The length of the CDR3 is 15 residues. V gave up 5 bases and J gave up 6 bases; unmatched junction bases: 11. In germline, CDR1 is MGHDK, CDR2 SYGVNS. CDR3 in amino acids: CASSPLAGPSSEQYF. The CDR3 DNA reads TGTGCCAGCAGTCCCCTAGCGGGACCGTCGTCCGAGCAGTACTTC.

J is TRBJ2-1 and V is TRBV7-6; possible D gene TRBD1, 5 bases. Germline values: CDR1 SGHVS, CDR2 FNYEAQ. The CDR3 loop spans 16 amino acids. Deletions cut 1 base from V and 3 bases from J, with 13 bases between. CDR3 coding DNA: TGTGCCAGCAGCTTAGTAGTAGGGGTCGGCTACAATGAGCAGTTCTTC. This encodes CASSLVVGVGYNEQFF.

This clone has only one observation. This sequence joins TRBV4-1 and TRBJ2-7; a possible D gene is TRBD1 (5 bases). CDR1 and CDR2 (germline): MGHRA, YSYEKL. The V end was cut by 1 base, the J end by 3 bases, with 13 bases between. The length of the CDR3 is 15 residues. The CDR3 is CASSQVRAENYEQYF. The CDR3 nucleotides read TGCGCCAGCAGCCAAGTCAGGGCCGAGAACTACGAGCAGTACTTC.

The CDR3 protein is CASSSDRQDYGYTF. The DNA of the CDR3 is TGTGCCAGCAGTTCCGACAGGCAAGACTATGGCTACACCTTC. The J gene is TRBJ1-2, the V gene TRBV6-5; perhaps TRBD1 as D (6 bases). The CDR3 contains 14 residues. V lost 4 bases to trimming and J lost 3 bases, with 12 bases between them. Germline V lookup: CDR1 MNHEY, CDR2 SVGAGI.

This chain uses TRBV4-1 with TRBJ2-7, with a possible D match to TRBD1 (6 bases). The germline V gene encodes CDR1 MGHRA and CDR2 YSYEKL. The CDR3 is 15 residues long. V gave up 6 bases and J gave up 2 bases, with 17 bases separating them. The CDR3 DNA reads as TGCGCCAGCAGGACCCGGGACATCGGAACCTACGAGCAGTACTTC. Residues: CASRTRDIGTYEQYF.

The chain links TRBV29-1 to TRBJ2-2; 7 nucleotides line up with TRBD1. The CDR3 contains 17 residues. V shed 1 base, J shed 3 bases, and the junction held 11 bases outside the gene matches. Germline V CDR1 and CDR2: SQVTM, ANQGSEA. The CDR3 sequence is CSVEGGSTGTHTGELFF. The CDR3 DNA follows: TGCAGCGTTGAAGGGGGTTCGACAGGGACCCACACCGGGGAGCTGTTTTTT.

This clone was seen a single time. The V gene is TRBV4-3, the J gene TRBJ2-1, with a tentative D call TRBD1 (5 bases). The V gene lost 0 bases and the J gene lost 4 bases, with 16 bases spanning the gap. The CDR3 is made up of 17 amino acids. Germline V gene sequence: CDR1 LGHNA, CDR2 YSLEER. The CDR3 DNA reads TGCGCCAGCAGCCAAGATCGGTGGGGCAGCCCTTACAATGAGCAGTTCTTC. Translated: CASSQDRWGSPYNEQFF.

The chain recombines TRBV19 with TRBJ1-5, with a tentative D call TRBD1 (6 bases). The CDR3 covers 15 residues. Germline V gives CDR1 LNHDA, CDR2 SQIVND (reference sequence). V was pared by 5 bases and J by 4 bases, with 15 bases between. The CDR3 nucleotides read TGTGCCAGTAGTCTGACAGCGAGGGGGAATCAGCCCCAGCATTTT. Its translation: CASSLTARGNQPQHF.